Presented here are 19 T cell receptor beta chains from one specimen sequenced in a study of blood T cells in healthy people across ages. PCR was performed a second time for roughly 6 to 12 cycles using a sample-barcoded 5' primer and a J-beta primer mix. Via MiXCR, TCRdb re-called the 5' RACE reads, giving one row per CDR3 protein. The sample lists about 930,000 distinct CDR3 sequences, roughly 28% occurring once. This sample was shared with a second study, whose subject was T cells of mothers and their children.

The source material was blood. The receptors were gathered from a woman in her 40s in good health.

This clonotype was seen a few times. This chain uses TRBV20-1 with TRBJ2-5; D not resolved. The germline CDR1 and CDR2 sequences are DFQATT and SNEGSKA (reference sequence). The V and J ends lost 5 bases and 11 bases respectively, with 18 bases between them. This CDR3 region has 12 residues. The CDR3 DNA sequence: TGCAGTGCTGGACGGGTAAACAATGAGCAGTACTTC. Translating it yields CSAGRVNNEQYF.

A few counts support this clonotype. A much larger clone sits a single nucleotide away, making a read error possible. This chain's CDR3 is CACSTGFSGANVLTF. CDR3 sequence (DNA): TGTGCCTGCAGCACAGGGTTTTCTGGGGCCAACGTCCTGACTTTC. This chain uses TRBV6-4 with TRBJ2-6; tentatively, D is TRBD1 (6 bases). Germline V lookup: CDR1 MRHNA, CDR2 SNTAGT. CDR3 length equals 15 residues.

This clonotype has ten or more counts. The CDR3 reads CASSPGARGYTF. CDR3 DNA sequence: TGTGCCAGCAGCCCCGGGGCGCGGGGCTACACCTTC. The gene calls are TRBV12-3 or TRBV12-4 and TRBJ1-2, with D perhaps TRBD1 (5 bases). V gave up 6 bases and J gave up 8 bases, with 13 bases separating them. CDR3 length equals 12 residues.

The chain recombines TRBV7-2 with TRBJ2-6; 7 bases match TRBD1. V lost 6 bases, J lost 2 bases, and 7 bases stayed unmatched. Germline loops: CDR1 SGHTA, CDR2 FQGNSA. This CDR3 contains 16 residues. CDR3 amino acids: CASSWFGQAGANVLTF. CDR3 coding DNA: TGTGCCAGCAGTTGGTTTGGACAGGCTGGGGCCAACGTCCTGACTTTC.

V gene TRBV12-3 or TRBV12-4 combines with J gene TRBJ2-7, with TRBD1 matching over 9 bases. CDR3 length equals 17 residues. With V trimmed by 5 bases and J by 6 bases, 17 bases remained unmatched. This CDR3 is CASSPRLGTGNFGEQYF. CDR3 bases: TGTGCCAGCAGTCCTCGCCTCGGGACAGGGAATTTTGGCGAGCAGTACTTC.

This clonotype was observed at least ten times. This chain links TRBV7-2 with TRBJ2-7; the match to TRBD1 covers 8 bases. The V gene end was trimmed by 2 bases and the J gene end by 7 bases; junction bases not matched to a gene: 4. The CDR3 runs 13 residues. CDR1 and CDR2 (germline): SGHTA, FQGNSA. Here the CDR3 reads CASSLQGAWEQYF. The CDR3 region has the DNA TGTGCCAGCAGCTTACAGGGGGCTTGGGAGCAGTACTTC.

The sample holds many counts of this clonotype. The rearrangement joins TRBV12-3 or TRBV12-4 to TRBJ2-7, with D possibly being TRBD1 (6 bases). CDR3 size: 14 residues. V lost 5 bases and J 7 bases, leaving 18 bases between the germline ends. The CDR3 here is CASSPQGVLGEQYF. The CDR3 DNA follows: TGTGCCAGCAGTCCACAGGGTGTGCTGGGAGAGCAGTACTTC.

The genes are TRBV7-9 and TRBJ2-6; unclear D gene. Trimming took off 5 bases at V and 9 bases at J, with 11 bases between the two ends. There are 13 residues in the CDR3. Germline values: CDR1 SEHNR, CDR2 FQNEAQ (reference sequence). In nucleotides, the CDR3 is TGTGCCAGCAGCCCCCGATGGGTCAACGTCCTGACTTTC. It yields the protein CASSPRWVNVLTF.

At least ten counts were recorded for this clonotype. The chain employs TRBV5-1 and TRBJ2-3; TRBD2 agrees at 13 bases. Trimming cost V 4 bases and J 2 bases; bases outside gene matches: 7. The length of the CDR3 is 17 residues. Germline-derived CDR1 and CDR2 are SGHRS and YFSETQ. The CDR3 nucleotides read TGCGCCAGCAGCCGACTAGCGGGGGGTGGTAACACAGATACGCAGTATTTT. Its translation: CASSRLAGGGNTDTQYF.

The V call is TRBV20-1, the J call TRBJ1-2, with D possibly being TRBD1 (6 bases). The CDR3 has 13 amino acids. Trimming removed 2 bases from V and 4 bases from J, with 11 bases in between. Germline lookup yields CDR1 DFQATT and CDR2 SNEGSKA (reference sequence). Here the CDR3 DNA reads TGCAGTGCTAGACGGGGGCGTTCCTATGGCTACACCTTC. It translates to CSARRGRSYGYTF.

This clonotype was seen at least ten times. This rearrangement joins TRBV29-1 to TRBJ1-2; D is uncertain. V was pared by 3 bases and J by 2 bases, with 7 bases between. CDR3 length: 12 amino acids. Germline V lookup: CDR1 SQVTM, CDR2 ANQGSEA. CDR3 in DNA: TGCAGCGTTGAGAACAGCAACTATGGCTACACCTTC. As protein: CSVENSNYGYTF.

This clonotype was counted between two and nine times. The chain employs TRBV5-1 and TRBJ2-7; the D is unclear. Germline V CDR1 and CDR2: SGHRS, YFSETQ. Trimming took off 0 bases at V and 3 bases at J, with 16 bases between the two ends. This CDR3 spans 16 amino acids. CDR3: CASSLAGPTLGYEQYF. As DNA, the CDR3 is TGCGCCAGCAGCTTGGCTGGGCCCACCTTAGGCTACGAGCAGTACTTC.

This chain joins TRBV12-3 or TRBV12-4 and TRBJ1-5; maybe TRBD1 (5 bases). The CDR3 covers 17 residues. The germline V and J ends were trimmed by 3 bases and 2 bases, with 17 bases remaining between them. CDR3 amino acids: CASSFNFGGLGNQPQHF. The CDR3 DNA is TGTGCCAGCAGTTTTAATTTCGGGGGATTAGGCAATCAGCCCCAGCATTTT.

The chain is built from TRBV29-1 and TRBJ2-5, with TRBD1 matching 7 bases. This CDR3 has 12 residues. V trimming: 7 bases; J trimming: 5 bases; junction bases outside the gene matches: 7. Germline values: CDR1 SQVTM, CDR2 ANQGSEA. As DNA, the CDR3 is TGCAGCGGGGGGACAGATGGGGAGACCCAGTACTTC. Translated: CSGGTDGETQYF.

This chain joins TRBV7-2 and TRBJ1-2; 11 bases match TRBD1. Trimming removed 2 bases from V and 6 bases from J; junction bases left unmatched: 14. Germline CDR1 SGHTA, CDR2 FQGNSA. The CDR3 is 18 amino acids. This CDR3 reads CASSLRAMDRGLSNGYTF. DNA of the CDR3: TGTGCCAGCAGCTTACGGGCGATGGACAGGGGGCTTAGTAATGGCTACACCTTC.

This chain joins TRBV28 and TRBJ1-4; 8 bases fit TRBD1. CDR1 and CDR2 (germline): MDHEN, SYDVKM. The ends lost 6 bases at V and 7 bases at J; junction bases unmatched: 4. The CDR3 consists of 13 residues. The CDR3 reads CASRQGGSEKLFF. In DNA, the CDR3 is TGTGCCAGCAGACAGGGGGGGAGTGAAAAACTGTTTTTT.

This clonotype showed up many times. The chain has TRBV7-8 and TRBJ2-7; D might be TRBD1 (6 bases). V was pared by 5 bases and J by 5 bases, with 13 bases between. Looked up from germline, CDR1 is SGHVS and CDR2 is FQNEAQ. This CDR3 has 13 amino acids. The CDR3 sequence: CASSLYRDHEQYF. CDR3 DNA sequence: TGTGCCAGCAGCCTCTACAGGGATCACGAGCAGTACTTC.

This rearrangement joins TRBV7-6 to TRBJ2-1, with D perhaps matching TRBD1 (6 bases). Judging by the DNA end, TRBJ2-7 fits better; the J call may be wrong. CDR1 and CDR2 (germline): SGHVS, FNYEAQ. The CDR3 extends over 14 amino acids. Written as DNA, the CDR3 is TGTGCCAGCAGGGCTCAGGGACAATACAATGAGCAGTACTTC. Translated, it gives CASRAQGQYNEQYF.

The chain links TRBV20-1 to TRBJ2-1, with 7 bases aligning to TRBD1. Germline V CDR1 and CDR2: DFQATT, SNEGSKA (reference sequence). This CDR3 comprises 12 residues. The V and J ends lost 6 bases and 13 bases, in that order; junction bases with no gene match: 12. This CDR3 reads CSAREGDRDQFF. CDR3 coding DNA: TGCAGTGCCCGCGAAGGTGACAGGGATCAGTTCTTC.